Listed below are T cell receptor beta chains from one sample, sequenced in a study of T cells in Graves' hyperthyroidism and ophthalmopathy. One entry per CDR3 protein results from TCRdb running MiXCR on the multiplex PCR reads. This table has some 500,000 distinct CDR3 sequences, around a quarter appearing once. Sequenced input: blood. The receptors come from a woman aged 25 to 39 with Graves' ophthalmopathy. The CDR3 runs from the conserved cysteine through the conserved F or W. D genes are given only for firm matches. Clone size is shown for a subset of rows, as once, few, many or a class of expanded clone.

v_gene: TRBV29-1; j_gene: TRBJ2-7; abundance: many; d_gene: -; CDR3aa: CSVEFGQQHYEQYF; CDR3nt: TGCAGCGTAGAATTCGGACAGCAGCACTACGAGCAGTACTTC
v_gene: TRBV2; j_gene: TRBJ1-2; abundance: many; d_gene: -; CDR3aa: CASSEGGLEGYTF; CDR3nt: TGTGCCAGCAGTGAGGGGGGGTTGGAGGGCTACACCTTC
v_gene: TRBV6-2/TRBV6-3; j_gene: TRBJ1-1; abundance: many; d_gene: -; CDR3aa: CASSPHIPNTEAFF; CDR3nt: TGTGCCAGCAGTCCACATATACCGAACACTGAAGCTTTCTTT
v_gene: TRBV19; j_gene: TRBJ1-1; abundance: -; d_gene: -; CDR3aa: CASQAEQGRGTEAFF; CDR3nt: TGTGCCAGCCAAGCCGAACAGGGTAGAGGAACTGAAGCTTTCTTT
v_gene: TRBV6-2/TRBV6-3; j_gene: TRBJ2-4; abundance: many; d_gene: TRBD1; CDR3aa: CASSWTGAEVDIQYF; CDR3nt: TGTGCCAGCAGCTGGACAGGGGCTGAGGTTGACATTCAGTACTTC
v_gene: TRBV6-2/TRBV6-3; j_gene: TRBJ2-5; abundance: many; d_gene: TRBD2; CDR3aa: CASSPASGGQETQYF; CDR3nt: TGTGCCAGCAGTCCCGCTAGCGGGGGGCAAGAGACCCAGTACTTC
v_gene: TRBV7-9; j_gene: TRBJ1-1; abundance: many; d_gene: -; CDR3aa: CASSFKGGGGHEAFF; CDR3nt: TGTGCCAGCAGCTTTAAGGGTGGAGGGGGGCATGAAGCTTTCTTT
v_gene: TRBV6-1; j_gene: TRBJ2-7; abundance: many; d_gene: -; CDR3aa: CASNTPLGQDYEQYF; CDR3nt: TGTGCCAGCAATACACCCCTGGGACAAGATTACGAGCAGTACTTC
v_gene: TRBV20-1; j_gene: TRBJ2-5; abundance: few; d_gene: -; CDR3aa: CSARVAGAQETQYF; CDR3nt: TGCAGTGCTAGGGTGGCAGGGGCTCAAGAGACCCAGTACTTC
v_gene: TRBV6-1; j_gene: TRBJ1-1; abundance: many; d_gene: -; CDR3aa: CASSPGTLITEAFF; CDR3nt: TGTGCCAGCAGTCCCGGGACTCTGATCACTGAAGCTTTCTTT
v_gene: TRBV19; j_gene: TRBJ1-1; abundance: -; d_gene: TRBD1; CDR3aa: CANTGEKDTEAFF; CDR3nt: TGTGCCAACACAGGGGAGAAAGACACTGAAGCTTTCTTT
v_gene: TRBV6-2/TRBV6-3; j_gene: TRBJ1-2; abundance: many; d_gene: -; CDR3aa: CASSFGHHYGYTF; CDR3nt: TGTGCCAGCAGTTTTGGACATCACTATGGCTACACCTTC
v_gene: TRBV9; j_gene: TRBJ1-5; abundance: few; d_gene: -; CDR3aa: CASSVGGAGNQPQHF; CDR3nt: TGTGCCAGCAGCGTAGGGGGGGCTGGCAATCAGCCCCAGCATTTT
v_gene: TRBV7-2; j_gene: TRBJ1-1; abundance: many; d_gene: TRBD1; CDR3aa: CASSGRTGLNTEAFF; CDR3nt: TGTGCCAGCAGCGGACGGACAGGATTGAACACTGAAGCTTTCTTT
v_gene: TRBV20-1; j_gene: TRBJ2-7; abundance: -; d_gene: -; CDR3aa: CSARDGAFYEQYF; CDR3nt: TGCAGTGCTAGAGATGGTGCGTTCTACGAGCAGTACTTC
v_gene: TRBV14; j_gene: TRBJ2-2; abundance: -; d_gene: -; CDR3aa: CASSPIPAHSPRTGELFF; CDR3nt: TGTGCCAGCAGCCCCATCCCCGCCCACAGCCCGCGGACCGGGGAGCTGTTTTTT
v_gene: TRBV19; j_gene: TRBJ1-1; abundance: -; d_gene: TRBD1; CDR3aa: CASSSQEGQGYTEAFF; CDR3nt: TGTGCCAGTAGTTCCCAGGAGGGACAGGGGTACACTGAAGCTTTCTTT
v_gene: TRBV6-6; j_gene: TRBJ2-7; abundance: many; d_gene: TRBD1; CDR3aa: CASSQLGQGLSYEQYF; CDR3nt: TGTGCCAGCAGCCAGCTCGGACAGGGTTTGTCCTACGAGCAGTACTTC
v_gene: TRBV7-2; j_gene: TRBJ2-5; abundance: few; d_gene: -; CDR3aa: CASSGSWETQYF; CDR3nt: TGTGCCAGCAGCGGAAGCTGGGAGACCCAGTACTTC
v_gene: TRBV6-1; j_gene: TRBJ1-1; abundance: many; d_gene: -; CDR3aa: CASSPVRGFEAFF; CDR3nt: TGTGCCAGCAGCCCGGTGAGGGGGTTTGAAGCTTTCTTT
v_gene: TRBV27; j_gene: TRBJ1-5; abundance: -; d_gene: -; CDR3aa: CASSPTAQFWTQHF; CDR3nt: TGTGCCAGCAGTCCGACTGCCCAGTTTTGGACCCAGCATTTT
v_gene: TRBV6-7; j_gene: TRBJ2-7; abundance: many; d_gene: -; CDR3aa: CASSYPDGRGRGQDEQYF; CDR3nt: TGTGCCAGCAGTTACCCCGACGGGCGGGGGCGCGGCCAGGACGAGCAGTACTTC
v_gene: TRBV6-1; j_gene: TRBJ1-2; abundance: few; d_gene: -; CDR3aa: CASSDIREITKGYTF; CDR3nt: TGTGCCAGCAGTGACATCAGGGAGATCACTAAGGGCTACACCTTC
v_gene: TRBV20-1; j_gene: TRBJ1-2; abundance: many; d_gene: -; CDR3aa: CSAVTPNYGYTF; CDR3nt: TGCAGTGCTGTGACACCTAACTATGGCTACACCTTC
v_gene: TRBV20-1; j_gene: TRBJ1-1; abundance: once; d_gene: -; CDR3aa: CSASGPGAGTEAFF; CDR3nt: TGCAGTGCTAGTGGGCCTGGGGCGGGCACTGAAGCTTTCTTT
v_gene: TRBV7-9; j_gene: TRBJ1-1; abundance: many; d_gene: -; CDR3aa: CASSEEQGLNTEAFF; CDR3nt: TGTGCCAGCAGCGAAGAACAGGGTTTGAACACTGAAGCTTTCTTT
v_gene: TRBV20-1; j_gene: TRBJ1-2; abundance: few; d_gene: -; CDR3aa: CSVRGYRGYTF; CDR3nt: TGCAGTGTTCGGGGTTACCGGGGCTACACCTTC